Shown below are 22 T cell receptor beta chains from a single sample sequenced in a study of human T cells and chemical hapten exposure. MiXCR, run by TCRdb on the RACE reads, gives a single entry per CDR3 protein. The repertoire consists of around 350,000 distinct CDR3 sequences, with 4.5% to 7% occurring once and the leading ten covering around 8.8%. Time point noted: pre-sensitization, week 0. Treatment meaning: therapeutic diphenylcyclopropenone sensitization with weekly scalp DPC. The sequencing here drew on whole blood, taken in connection with sensitization to the hapten diphenylcyclopropenone (DPC). These receptors were collected from a woman under 30 with alopecia areata. Some clones in this sample may be carry-over from other donors' samples.

The chain couples TRBV7-2 to TRBJ2-2, with TRBD1 matching 7 bases. The V and J ends lost 5 bases and 2 bases, in that order; junction bases with no gene match: 14. This CDR3 contains 18 residues. CDR1 is SGHTA, CDR2 FQGNSA, per germline. In DNA form, the CDR3 reads TGTGCCAGCAGCCCCGCGGGCCGACAGGGTACCAACACCGGGGAGCTGTTTTTT. The encoded protein is CASSPAGRQGTNTGELFF.

The chain combines TRBV6-2 or TRBV6-3 with TRBJ2-3; TRBD2 matches at 11 bases. CDR3 length: 17 residues. Per germline, CDR1 MNHEY and CDR2 SVGEGT. J gave up 2 bases and V 0 bases, and 4 bases lay outside the gene matches. CDR3 nucleotides: TGTGCCAGCAGTTACTCGACTAGCGGGGAAATCACAGATACGCAGTATTTT. Its protein is CASSYSTSGEITDTQYF.

This clonotype was seen repeatedly, ten times or more. The chain couples TRBV2 to TRBJ1-5; D is unclear. CDR1 and CDR2 from the germline V gene are SNHLY and FYNNEI. This CDR3 has 14 amino acids. V was clipped by 1 base and J by 8 bases, with 12 bases between them. CDR3 DNA sequence: TGTGCCAGCAGTGAAGGGGCAGCAATCAAGCCCCAGCATTTT. Translating gives CASSEGAAIKPQHF.

This clonotype has a handful of counts. The rearrangement links TRBV14 to TRBJ1-4, with D perhaps TRBD1 (5 bases). The CDR3 length is 16 residues. Looked up from germline, CDR1 is SGHDN and CDR2 is FVKESK. V lost 0 bases to trimming and J lost 0 bases, with 8 bases between them. CDR3: CASSQDRGTTNEKLFF. As DNA, the CDR3 is TGTGCCAGCAGCCAAGATAGGGGAACAACTAATGAAAAACTGTTTTTT.

The V and J genes are TRBV20-1 and TRBJ2-7; unclear D gene. Germline CDR1 is DFQATT and CDR2 is SNEGSKA (reference sequence). Between the trimmed V and J ends, which lost 2 bases and 0 bases, there was a span of 5 bases. This CDR3 has 12 amino acids. The CDR3 bases are TGCAGTGCTAGAAAAGTCTCCTACGAGCAGTACTTC. Translated, it gives CSARKVSYEQYF.

In its sample, this clonotype was seen a few times. The chain uses TRBV5-5 and TRBJ2-5; maybe TRBD1 (5 bases). Germline V gives CDR1 SGHKS, CDR2 YYEKEE (reference sequence). V was shortened by 4 bases and J by 5 bases, with 21 bases between the two germline ends. The CDR3 covers 16 residues. This CDR3 is CASSPIRVETGETQYF. CDR3 nucleotide sequence: TGTGCCAGCAGCCCGATCAGGGTGGAGACGGGCGAGACCCAGTACTTC.

This clonotype turned up a few times. The chain has TRBV18 and TRBJ2-7; tentative D call: TRBD1 (5 bases). Trimming removed 0 bases from V and 4 bases from J, with 13 bases in between. CDR1 KGHSH and CDR2 LQKENI come from the germline V gene. The CDR3 totals 15 residues. The CDR3 loop reads CASSPPKGFEYEQYF. The CDR3 nucleotides read TGTGCCAGCTCACCACCGAAGGGGTTTGAGTACGAGCAGTACTTC.

Comment on this clonotype: This may be a read error: a much more frequent sequence differs by one nucleotide. The V call is TRBV28, the J call TRBJ2-7, with TRBD1 matching 8 bases. Trimming removed 6 bases from V and 5 bases from J; junction bases left unmatched: 6. This CDR3 is 13 amino acids long. CDR1 is MDHEN, CDR2 SYDVKM, per germline. The CDR3 coding sequence is TGTGCCAGCAGCTCCGGACAGGGCCACGAGCAGTACTTC. It specifies CASSSGQGHEQYF.

This clonotype has a count of ten or more. The chain combines TRBV24-1 with TRBJ1-2; 8 positions agree with TRBD1. The V segment lost 2 bases and the J segment 6 bases; nucleotides outside the gene matches: 4. The CDR3 contains 14 residues. Looked up from germline, CDR1 is KGHDR and CDR2 is SFDVKD. CDR3 loop: CATSDSGGPHGYTF. CDR3 DNA: TGTGCCACCAGTGATTCAGGGGGCCCGCATGGCTACACCTTC.

The chain uses TRBV28 and TRBJ1-1; a possible D gene is TRBD1 (6 bases). V gave up 7 bases and J gave up 5 bases, with 14 bases separating them. The CDR3 loop spans 13 amino acids. Germline-derived CDR1 and CDR2 are MDHEN and SYDVKM. The CDR3, as DNA: TGTGCCAGCATCAGAGGGGGTAATACTGAAGCTTTCTTT. This translates into CASIRGGNTEAFF.

This clonotype has at least ten counts. The rearrangement uses TRBV6-5 and TRBJ2-3; D may match TRBD1 or TRBD2 (6 bases each). The CDR3 has 16 amino acids. Between the trimmed V and J ends, which lost 6 bases and 4 bases, there was a span of 20 bases. Germline V gene sequence: CDR1 MNHEY, CDR2 SVGAGI. The CDR3 DNA reads TGTGCCAGCAGCACACAGGGAGGTGGGAGGCCAGATACGCAGTATTTT. It encodes CASSTQGGGRPDTQYF.

CDR3 region: CASSRGVSGSYEQYF. In nucleotides, the CDR3 is TGTGCCAGCAGCCGGGGGGTTAGCGGCTCCTACGAGCAGTACTTC. The genes are TRBV9 and TRBJ2-7, with 7 bases fitting TRBD2. The CDR3 has 15 amino acids. The trim removed 4 bases at V and 0 bases at J, leaving 7 bases unmatched. Germline V gene sequence: CDR1 SGDLS, CDR2 YYNGEE.

This clonotype was recorded at least ten times. The chain couples TRBV12-3 or TRBV12-4 to TRBJ1-4; 8 bases agree with TRBD1. The CDR3 length is 16 residues. Trimming at V came to 4 bases and at J to 6 bases, leaving 10 bases not matched to a gene. CDR3 bases: TGTGCCAGCAGTTACTACACCGGGACAGGCCATGAAAAACTGTTTTTT. Its protein product is CASSYYTGTGHEKLFF.

There are many counts of this clonotype. The chain recombines TRBV6-1 with TRBJ2-4; D not certain. Germline CDR1 reads MNHNS; CDR2 reads SASEGT. The CDR3 is made up of 10 amino acids. Trimming cost V 8 bases and J 7 bases, with 6 bases left between them. For the CDR3, the DNA is TGTGCCAGCGAGGCCAACATTCAGTACTTC. Amino acid sequence: CASEANIQYF.

Note on this clonotype: A much larger clone lies a single base off, so this may be a read error. The chain is built from TRBV4-3 and TRBJ2-3; D is uncertain. V was pared by 2 bases and J by 0 bases, with 12 bases between. This CDR3 has 16 residues. Germline-derived CDR1 and CDR2 are LGHNA and YSLEER. CDR3 sequence: CASSQRRGSSTDTQYF. CDR3 nucleotide sequence: TGCGCCAGCAGCCAACGTAGAGGTTCTAGCACAGATACGCAGTATTTT.

The chain carries TRBV20-1 and TRBJ1-1; 7 bases map to TRBD1. V dropped 7 bases and J dropped 4; count of bases not matched to a gene: 6. CDR3 size: 12 residues. The germline V gene has CDR1 DFQATT and CDR2 SNEGSKA (reference sequence). CDR3 in DNA: TGCAGTGTCAGACAGGGTATCACTGAAGCTTTCTTT. Protein sequence: CSVRQGITEAFF.

The chain recombines TRBV18 with TRBJ1-6, with 9 bases lining up with TRBD1. V was pared by 1 base and J by 9 bases, with 10 bases of the junction left unmatched. The CDR3 extends over 17 amino acids. Germline loops: CDR1 KGHSH, CDR2 LQKENI. The CDR3 region has the DNA TGTGCCAGCTCACCACAGGTCGCGGGACAGGGAATTTCACCCCTCCACTTT. This encodes CASSPQVAGQGISPLHF.

The chain employs TRBV19 and TRBJ1-5; 7 bases fit TRBD1. The trim removed 10 bases at V and 5 bases at J, leaving 5 bases unmatched. CDR3 length: 12 residues. Germline CDR1 and CDR2: LNHDA and SQIVND (reference sequence). This CDR3 reads CATRQGDQPQHF. For the CDR3, the DNA is TGTGCCACCAGACAGGGAGATCAGCCCCAGCATTTT. Full variable domain (rest looked up from reference TRBV19 and TRBJ1-5): DGGITQSPKYLFRKEGQNVTLSCEQNLNHDAMYWYRQDPGQGLRLIYYSQIVNDFQKGDIAEGYSVSREKKESFPLTVTSAQKNPTAFYLCATRQGDQPQHFGDGTRLSIL.

This clonotype showed up many times. The chain is built from TRBV3-1 and TRBJ2-3; TRBD2 matches at 9 bases. Germline-derived CDR1 and CDR2 are LGHDT and YNNKEL (reference sequence). After removal of 8 bases from V and 4 bases from J, the junction contained 7 bases not matched to a gene. The CDR3 totals 14 residues. CDR3 sequence: CASSFRTSADTQYF. CDR3 nucleotides: TGTGCCAGCTCCTTCCGGACTAGCGCAGATACGCAGTATTTT.

The rearrangement joins TRBV2 to TRBJ1-6; D not resolved. CDR1 is SNHLY and CDR2 is FYNNEI in the germline V gene. The V end was cut by 4 bases, the J end by 0 bases, with 16 bases between. There are 18 residues in the CDR3. CDR3 bases: TGTGCCAGCAGTGGGGGAGTGGTTCCGAGCTCCTATAATTCACCCCTCCACTTT. As protein: CASSGGVVPSSYNSPLHF. Full variable domain (remainder filled in from reference TRBV2 and TRBJ1-6): EPEVTQTPSHQVTQMGQEVILRCVPISNHLYFYWYRQILGQKVEFLVSFYNNEISEKSEIFDDQFSVERPDGSNFTLKIRSTKLEDSAMYFCASSGGVVPSSYNSPLHFGNGTRLTVT.

The table lists this clonotype with many counts. The chain is built from TRBV18 and TRBJ2-5; D remains unclear. The ends were cut back, 0 bases at V and 1 base at J, with 12 bases in the middle. CDR3 length: 16 residues. Germline lookup yields CDR1 KGHSH and CDR2 LQKENI. CDR3 amino acids: CASSPPNGMRQETQYF. The CDR3 DNA is TGTGCCAGCTCACCACCAAATGGGATGCGCCAAGAGACCCAGTACTTC.

The chain joins TRBV6-5 to TRBJ2-2; D may be TRBD1 (6 bases). The CDR3 is 15 residues long. Trimming took off 2 bases at V and 2 bases at J, with 9 bases between the two ends. Germline CDR1 reads MNHEY; CDR2 reads SVGAGI. CDR3 in amino acids: CASSYEGQNTGELFF. The CDR3 nucleotides read TGTGCCAGCAGTTACGAGGGACAAAACACCGGGGAGCTGTTTTTT.